These T cell receptor beta chains were read from a single sample in a study of T cell responses to AZD1222 COVID-19 vaccine. TCRdb keeps only in-frame clones here, not all; method: immunoSEQ multiplex PCR. Of 90,000 to 120,000 clones listed, more than 75% are singletons. The sequencing used peripheral blood, collected 28 days after the second dose of the MenACWY control vaccine. These receptors all stem from an adult who received the MenACWY meningococcal vaccine as a control. Both conserved end residues are part of each CDR3. Each record gives: D gene, clone size, V gene, J gene, CDR3 DNA, CDR3 protein. The D gene is left open where the match is weak. Clone size appears in some rows only: once, few, many, or a class for an expanded clone.

D gene: NA
clone size: NA
V gene: TRBV4-3
J gene: TRBJ2-7
CDR3 DNA: TGCGCCAGCAGCCCCTCGGCTGGGGATCGCGAGCAGTACTTC
CDR3 protein: CASSPSAGDREQYF

D gene: TRBD1
clone size: NA
V gene: TRBV24-1
J gene: TRBJ2-2
CDR3 DNA: TGTGCCACCAGTGATCCCGGACAGGGAGCCGGGGAGCTGTTTTTT
CDR3 protein: CATSDPGQGAGELFF

D gene: TRBD2
clone size: NA
V gene: TRBV5-4
J gene: TRBJ2-5
CDR3 DNA: TGTGCCAGCAGCTTACTAGCGGGGGGGCCCAGCGAGACCCAGTACTTC
CDR3 protein: CASSLLAGGPSETQYF

D gene: TRBD2
clone size: NA
V gene: TRBV28
J gene: TRBJ2-5
CDR3 DNA: TGTGCCAGCAGTTTAAGGCTACTAGCGGGGGGACAAGAGACCCAGTACTTC
CDR3 protein: CASSLRLLAGGQETQYF

D gene: TRBD1
clone size: NA
V gene: TRBV5-4
J gene: TRBJ2-1
CDR3 DNA: TGTGCCAGCAGAGGGACAGGGATCTCCTACAATGAGCAGTTCTTC
CDR3 protein: CASRGTGISYNEQFF

D gene: TRBD1
clone size: NA
V gene: TRBV28
J gene: TRBJ1-2
CDR3 DNA: TGTGCCAGCAGTTACCTAGGGACAGGGGGATTGCTGGGGGGCTACACCTTC
CDR3 protein: CASSYLGTGGLLGGYTF

D gene: NA
clone size: NA
V gene: TRBV21-1
J gene: TRBJ1-1
CDR3 DNA: TGTGCCAGCAGCAAGCCGACAGGGGGGACTGAAGCTTTCTTT
CDR3 protein: CASSKPTGGTEAFF

D gene: NA
clone size: once
V gene: TRBV27
J gene: TRBJ1-1
CDR3 DNA: TGTGCCAGCAGTTTAGGTCCGTCCTTTTACATGAACACTGAAGCTTTCTTT
CDR3 protein: CASSLGPSFYMNTEAFF

D gene: NA
clone size: NA
V gene: TRBV21-1
J gene: TRBJ1-6
CDR3 DNA: TGTGCCAGCAGCAAAGCCGGGGGGACTGCCTCCTATAATTCACCCCTCCACTTT
CDR3 protein: CASSKAGGTASYNSPLHF

D gene: NA
clone size: NA
V gene: TRBV3-1/TRBV3-2
J gene: TRBJ1-1
CDR3 DNA: TGTGCCAGCAGCCAAGTTGGGGCAGACACTGAAGCTTTCTTT
CDR3 protein: CASSQVGADTEAFF

D gene: NA
clone size: NA
V gene: TRBV6-5
J gene: TRBJ2-3
CDR3 DNA: TGTGCCAGCAGATCTGCCGTGACTACCCCGGAGTATTTT
CDR3 protein: CASRSAVTTPEYF

D gene: NA
clone size: NA
V gene: TRBV28
J gene: TRBJ1-6
CDR3 DNA: TGTGCCAGCAGCGTCGGGTCTTCCAATTCACCCCTCCACTTT
CDR3 protein: CASSVGSSNSPLHF

D gene: NA
clone size: NA
V gene: TRBV12-3/TRBV12-4
J gene: TRBJ1-5
CDR3 DNA: TGTGCCAGCAGACAGGGCGGTCAGCCCCAGCATTTT
CDR3 protein: CASRQGGQPQHF

D gene: NA
clone size: NA
V gene: TRBV7-6
J gene: TRBJ1-2
CDR3 DNA: TGTGCCAGCAGCTCGCGTACCACAGGACCTCTGATCAACTTC
CDR3 protein: CASSSRTTGPLINF

D gene: NA
clone size: NA
V gene: TRBV3-1/TRBV3-2
J gene: TRBJ1-4
CDR3 DNA: TGTGCCAGCAGCTCTCCGGGTAATGAAAAACTGTTTTTT
CDR3 protein: CASSSPGNEKLFF

D gene: NA
clone size: NA
V gene: TRBV2
J gene: TRBJ2-7
CDR3 DNA: TGTGCCAGCAGCCAAGCGGATAACTCCTACGAGCAGTACTTC
CDR3 protein: CASSQADNSYEQYF

D gene: NA
clone size: NA
V gene: TRBV11-2
J gene: TRBJ1-2
CDR3 DNA: TGTGCCAGCAGCACCCCGTCGGGATCCTCCTCGCGAATTTTGGGCTACACCTTC
CDR3 protein: CASSTPSGSSSRILGYTF

D gene: NA
clone size: NA
V gene: TRBV15
J gene: TRBJ1-3
CDR3 DNA: TGTGCCACCAGCACCCGGTCCGGGACTCCGACCAGGTTATATTTT
CDR3 protein: CATSTRSGTPTRLYF

D gene: NA
clone size: NA
V gene: TRBV5-1
J gene: TRBJ2-3
CDR3 DNA: TGCGCCAGCAGCTTGGCTGTCCAGGGGAGGACAGATACGCAGTATTTT
CDR3 protein: CASSLAVQGRTDTQYF

D gene: NA
clone size: NA
V gene: TRBV27
J gene: TRBJ2-7
CDR3 DNA: TGTGCCAGCAGGCGGGACCGAGGGCAGGGGGTTCACGAGCAGTACTTC
CDR3 protein: CASRRDRGQGVHEQYF

D gene: NA
clone size: NA
V gene: TRBV30
J gene: TRBJ1-5
CDR3 DNA: TGTGCCTGGAGCCCGGGTCTGGGCCAGCCCCAGCATTTT
CDR3 protein: CAWSPGLGQPQHF

D gene: TRBD1
clone size: NA
V gene: TRBV29-1
J gene: TRBJ2-1
CDR3 DNA: TGCAGCTCGGACAGGGGACACAATGAGCAGTTCTTC
CDR3 protein: CSSDRGHNEQFF

D gene: TRBD1
clone size: once
V gene: TRBV5-8
J gene: TRBJ1-5
CDR3 DNA: TGTGCCAGCAGCCCCCGGACAGGGGAAGGGCAGCCCCAGCATTTT
CDR3 protein: CASSPRTGEGQPQHF

D gene: NA
clone size: NA
V gene: TRBV27
J gene: TRBJ1-5
CDR3 DNA: TGTGCCAGCAGGAGGGACACCCTAGGGCCCCAGCATTTT
CDR3 protein: CASRRDTLGPQHF

D gene: TRBD1
clone size: NA
V gene: TRBV27
J gene: TRBJ2-7
CDR3 DNA: TGTGCCAGCAGTCCTCCGGGACAGGCCTACGAGCAGTACTTC
CDR3 protein: CASSPPGQAYEQYF

D gene: NA
clone size: NA
V gene: TRBV24-1
J gene: TRBJ1-2
CDR3 DNA: TGTGCCACCAGTGCCAGTAACTATGGCTACACCTTC
CDR3 protein: CATSASNYGYTF

D gene: TRBD2
clone size: NA
V gene: TRBV6-6
J gene: TRBJ2-5
CDR3 DNA: TGTGCCAGCAGTCGATTAGGGGGACTAGCGTCCCAAGAGACCCAGTACTTC
CDR3 protein: CASSRLGGLASQETQYF

D gene: TRBD1
clone size: NA
V gene: TRBV29-1
J gene: TRBJ1-1
CDR3 DNA: TGCAGCGTCGATCCTCAGGGGGACACTGAAGCTTTCTTT
CDR3 protein: CSVDPQGDTEAFF

D gene: NA
clone size: NA
V gene: TRBV3-1/TRBV3-2
J gene: TRBJ1-6
CDR3 DNA: TGTGCCAGCAGCCAAGGACAGTTCCTCGGGTCACCCCTCCACTTT
CDR3 protein: CASSQGQFLGSPLHF

D gene: TRBD1
clone size: NA
V gene: TRBV3-1/TRBV3-2
J gene: TRBJ1-1
CDR3 DNA: TGTGCCAGCAGCCGCCCACAGGGGGGGAAGACTGAAGCTTTCTTT
CDR3 protein: CASSRPQGGKTEAFF

D gene: NA
clone size: NA
V gene: TRBV5-8
J gene: TRBJ1-5
CDR3 DNA: TGTGCCAGCAGCTTGGGGCTGGGGGGACAGCCCCAGCATTTT
CDR3 protein: CASSLGLGGQPQHF

D gene: NA
clone size: few
V gene: TRBV4-2
J gene: TRBJ1-6
CDR3 DNA: TGTGCCAGCAGAGGAGGGTTAGGCTCACCCCTCCACTTT
CDR3 protein: CASRGGLGSPLHF

D gene: NA
clone size: NA
V gene: TRBV2
J gene: TRBJ1-6
CDR3 DNA: TGTGCCAGCACCAAGGGGCAGGGGTATTCACCCCTCCACTTT
CDR3 protein: CASTKGQGYSPLHF

D gene: TRBD1
clone size: NA
V gene: TRBV5-1
J gene: TRBJ1-5
CDR3 DNA: TGCGCCAGCAGCCCGACAGGGGGTTCGAATCAGCCCCAGCATTTT
CDR3 protein: CASSPTGGSNQPQHF

D gene: NA
clone size: NA
V gene: TRBV11-1
J gene: TRBJ1-1
CDR3 DNA: TGTGCCAGCGGCAAGGACAGCCTATACACTGAAGCTTTCTTT
CDR3 protein: CASGKDSLYTEAFF